The present T cell receptor (beta chain) was sequenced within a study of early T cells in non-severe SARS-CoV-2 infection. In the study overall: The input, bulk RNA from unsorted whole blood, was sequenced, and chains were unpaired.

Study-level findings and limits: Matching against VDJdb likely underestimated virus-specific expansions, favoring anti-spike CD8.

Concerning this clonotype: Its antigen is unidentified.

CDR3 size: 16 residues. The germline V and J ends were trimmed by 2 bases and 0 bases, with 12 bases remaining between them. TCRdb called the 5' RACE reads again in MiXCR, with one record for every CDR3 protein. The repertoire holds roughly 99,000 distinct CDR3 sequences, 11% seen once, with roughly 7.1% in the top ten. The sequencing input was whole blood. The V and J genes are TRBV12-3 or TRBV12-4 and TRBJ2-3; D is undetermined. The sequence was collected from an adult who was a healthcare worker with PCR-confirmed SARS-CoV-2 infection or an uninfected control (not recorded which). The CDR3 sequence: CASSLFSSDSTDTQYF. The CDR3 DNA follows: TGTGCCAGCAGTTTATTTTCCTCTGATAGCACAGATACGCAGTATTTT.